What follows describes a single T cell receptor beta chain. No cognate antigen has been identified for it. Per-base quality was not reported, and no clone a single base away is much larger than it. The data were obtained in a study of technical replicates of blood from a handful of donors (dated by TCRdb to the late 2010s). CDR1 and CDR2 are read off the germline V gene (reference sequence) as SEHNR and FQNEAQ. V ends up 5 bases short and J 5 bases short, with an unmatched junction base count of 7. The cysteine opens and the phenylalanine closes a CDR3 of 16 amino acids. Only the CDR3 portion is preserved as DNA: 48 bases, with reading frame beginning at the first base. The library was obtained by the immunoSEQ multiplex PCR assay. Imported from immuneACCESS, the table was reduced by TCRdb to in-frame sequences with V and J called. These copies leave out some clones; in studies compared against another copy, an unresolved V gene accounts for under half, and the cause of the remainder is not known. The sample profile shows roughly 51,000 clones; about 94% of them were found once. The ten largest clones capture 4.2% of the sample.

The chain is made from TRBV7-9 and TRBJ2-1, with 12 bases matching TRBD2. The clonotype originates from a human donor in good health. Some clones in this sample may be carry-over from other donors' samples. The sample comprised PBMCs. The sequenced DNA is TGTGCCAGCAGCGACAGGACTAGCGGGGCCAACAATGAGCAGTTCTTC. Its translation is CASSDRTSGANNEQFF.